This T cell receptor (beta chain) was sequenced for a study of neurological immune-mediated disorders. For the sorted libraries, around 1 million CD4+ or CD8+ T cells were used. TCRdb analysed the 5' RACE reads with MiXCR anew, one entry per CDR3 protein. The data contain 18,000 or so distinct CDR3 sequences, 9.5% to 12% of them singletons. This clonotype was picked up many times. Sample: CD8+ T cells from blood. This receptor was identified in a woman aged 45-60 years in good health.

The CDR3 bases are TGTGCCAGCAGTGAAGGTGGATATACTAACTATGGCTACACCTTC. Translation: CASSEGGYTNYGYTF. The chain combines TRBV25-1 with TRBJ1-2; no clear D. V lost 2 bases and J 0 bases, leaving 10 bases between the germline ends. Germline CDR1 reads MGHDK; CDR2 reads SYGVNS. This CDR3 contains 15 residues.